This TCR beta chain stems from a study of PD-1 blockade in classical Hodgkin lymphoma. Overall study: Every 2 weeks, patients had 3 mg/kg nivolumab intravenously.

Data came from immunoSEQ multiplex PCR; TCRdb stores just in-frame clones and leaves some out. This sample has about 44,000 clones; 66% occur once, and the top ten carry 2.5% to 3.5%. Points from the study as a whole: After ASCT, patients who started nivolumab under 1 year later were excluded. CD4+ TCR diversity climbed significantly by C4D1, unlike CD8+ TCR diversity.

From germline, CDR1 is MNHEY and CDR2 SMNVEV (reference sequence). This CDR3 is built from 15 residues. Trimming took off 5 bases at V and 1 base at J, with 9 bases between the two ends. In its sample, this clone is medium-sized. Its antigen remains unidentified. The time point: cycle 4 day 1 (C4D1), after more than five weeks of nivolumab. All trial patients relapsed after autologous stem cell transplantation. The receptor was derived from a human donor with classical Hodgkin lymphoma. The genes are TRBV27 and TRBJ1-6; D may be TRBD1 (5 bases). This specimen consisted of peripheral blood mononuclear cells (PBMCs), obtained before the fourth cycle of nivolumab. DNA of the CDR3: TGTGCCAGCAGTCCTCAGGGTTCCTATAATTCACCCCTCCACTTT. It specifies CASSPQGSYNSPLHF.